This TCR beta chain came from a study of T cell changes during pregnancy in multiple sclerosis. CDR1 SGHRS and CDR2 YFSETQ come from the germline V gene. This CDR3 region has 15 residues. V lost 0 bases and J 5 bases, leaving 11 bases between the germline ends. This table comes from immunoSEQ multiplex PCR, and its TCRdb copy is limited to in-frame clones, with some not included. The sample includes around 62,000 clones, about 90% of them seen just once. This rearrangement joins TRBV5-1 to TRBJ1-4; perhaps TRBD1 as D (5 bases). The receptor was isolated from a female donor with multiple sclerosis, enrolled in a pregnancy study. This material consisted of CD4+ T cells from peripheral blood mononuclear cells, taken in the first trimester of pregnancy. The CDR3 bases are TGCGCCAGCAGCTTGGCGCAGGGACTCAATGAAAAACTGTTTTTT. It codes for CASSLAQGLNEKLFF.